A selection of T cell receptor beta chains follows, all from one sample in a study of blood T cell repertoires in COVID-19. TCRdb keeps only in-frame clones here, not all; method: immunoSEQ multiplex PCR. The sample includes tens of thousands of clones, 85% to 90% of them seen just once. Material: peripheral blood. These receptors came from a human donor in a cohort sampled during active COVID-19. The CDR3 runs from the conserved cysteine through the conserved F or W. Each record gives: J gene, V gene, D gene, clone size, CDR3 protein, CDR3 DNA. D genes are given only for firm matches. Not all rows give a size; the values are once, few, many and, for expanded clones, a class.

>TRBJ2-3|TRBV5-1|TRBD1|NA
CASSMDRGTDTQYF
TGCGCCAGCAGCATGGACAGGGGCACAGATACGCAGTATTTT
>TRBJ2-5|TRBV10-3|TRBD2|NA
CATGTGLAGEGRETQYF
TGTGCCACCGGGACCGGACTAGCGGGGGAGGGGAGAGAGACCCAGTACTTC
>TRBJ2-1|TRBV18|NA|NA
CASSPLIDGVGQFF
TGTGCCAGCTCACCACTGATCGACGGGGTCGGGCAGTTCTTC
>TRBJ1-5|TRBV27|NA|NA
CASSKRGPMGGSNQPQHF
TGTGCCAGCAGTAAAAGGGGCCCGATGGGTGGGAGCAATCAGCCCCAGCATTTT
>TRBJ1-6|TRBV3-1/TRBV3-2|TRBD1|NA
CASSQGTGPLHF
TGTGCCAGCAGCCAGGGGACAGGGCCCCTCCACTTT
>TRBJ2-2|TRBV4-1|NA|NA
CASSLRPEANTGELFF
TGCGCCAGCAGCCTCCGCCCTGAGGCGAACACCGGGGAGCTGTTTTTT
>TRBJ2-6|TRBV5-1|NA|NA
CASSLEGRGLSGANVLTF
TGCGCCAGCAGCTTGGAGGGCAGGGGATTGTCTGGGGCCAACGTCCTGACTTTC
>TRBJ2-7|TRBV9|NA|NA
CASGQGSYEQYF
TGTGCCAGCGGGCAGGGTTCGTACGAGCAGTACTTC
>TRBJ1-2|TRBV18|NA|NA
CASSPSRAFDYTF
TGTGCCAGCTCACCCTCGAGGGCTTTCGACTACACCTTC
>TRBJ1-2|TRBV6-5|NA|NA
CASSYSWDTLYGYTF
TGTGCCAGCAGTTACTCGTGGGACACGCTCTATGGCTACACCTTC
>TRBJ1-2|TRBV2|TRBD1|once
CASRGTGPNYGYTF
TGTGCCAGCAGGGGGACAGGGCCTAACTATGGCTACACCTTC
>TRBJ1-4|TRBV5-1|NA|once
CASSAGINEKLFF
TGCGCCAGCAGCGCCGGGATTAATGAAAAACTGTTTTTT
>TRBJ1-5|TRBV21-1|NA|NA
CASSKGGRTGFDQPQHF
TGTGCCAGCAGCAAAGGCGGAAGGACAGGGTTCGATCAGCCCCAGCATTTT
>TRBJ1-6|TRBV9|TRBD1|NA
CASSTGTGYNSPLHF
TGTGCCAGCAGCACTGGGACAGGGTATAATTCACCCCTCCACTTT
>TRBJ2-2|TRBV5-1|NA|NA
CASSANGGPGAGELFF
TGCGCCAGCAGCGCCAACGGGGGGCCGGGGGCCGGGGAGCTGTTTTTT
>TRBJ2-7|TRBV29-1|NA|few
CSVENPGGEQYF
TGCAGCGTTGAAAATCCAGGTGGCGAGCAGTACTTC
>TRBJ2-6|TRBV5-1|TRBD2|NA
CASSLRAGDSGANVLTF
TGCGCCAGCAGCTTGCGAGCGGGGGACTCTGGGGCCAACGTCCTGACTTTC
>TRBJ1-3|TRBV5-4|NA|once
CASSQDTGRSGNTIYF
TGTGCCAGCAGCCAGGACACAGGACGCTCTGGAAACACCATATATTTT
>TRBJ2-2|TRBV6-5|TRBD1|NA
CATTHRGLTGELFF
TGTGCCACCACACACAGGGGGCTTACCGGGGAGCTGTTTTTT
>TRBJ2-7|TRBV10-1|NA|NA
CASSPTGWHEQYF
TGCGCCAGCAGCCCTACAGGGTGGCACGAGCAGTACTTC
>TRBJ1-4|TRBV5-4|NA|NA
CASSLAGATNEKLFF
TGTGCCAGCAGCTTGGCAGGGGCAACTAATGAAAAACTGTTTTTT
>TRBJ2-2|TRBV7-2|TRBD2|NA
CASSSIAGMNTGELFF
TGTGCCAGCAGCTCGATAGCGGGGATGAACACCGGGGAGCTGTTTTTT
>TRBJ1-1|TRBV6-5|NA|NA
CASSYRRGSTEAFF
TGTGCCAGCAGTTACCGCAGGGGATCGACTGAAGCTTTCTTT
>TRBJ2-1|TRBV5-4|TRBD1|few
CASSFGGQGPYNEQFF
TGTGCCAGCAGCTTCGGGGGACAGGGGCCCTACAATGAGCAGTTCTTC
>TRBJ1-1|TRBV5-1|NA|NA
CASSQTLASAEAFF
TGCGCCAGCAGCCAGACCTTGGCAAGCGCTGAAGCTTTCTTT
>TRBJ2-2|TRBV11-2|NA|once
CASSLDGGRTGELFF
TGTGCCAGCAGCTTAGATGGGGGCCGGACCGGGGAGCTGTTTTTT
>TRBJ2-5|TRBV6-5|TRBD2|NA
CASSKDPGGMETQYF
TGTGCCAGCAGTAAGGATCCGGGGGGGATGGAGACCCAGTACTTC
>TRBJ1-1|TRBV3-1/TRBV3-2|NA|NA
CASSGQSRGTEAFF
TGTGCCAGCAGCGGCCAGTCAAGGGGCACTGAAGCTTTCTTT
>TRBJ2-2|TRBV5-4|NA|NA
CASSLASVDTGELFF
TGTGCCAGCAGCTTGGCTAGCGTTGACACCGGGGAGCTGTTTTTT
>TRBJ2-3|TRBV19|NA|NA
CASSLRLESTDTQYF
TGTGCCAGTAGTCTGCGACTAGAGAGCACAGATACGCAGTATTTT
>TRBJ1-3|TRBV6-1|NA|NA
CASSDRGFGNTIYF
TGTGCCAGCAGTGACAGGGGATTTGGAAACACCATATATTTT
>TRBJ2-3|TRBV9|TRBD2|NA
CASSVVASGGGDTQYF
TGTGCCAGCAGCGTAGTGGCTAGCGGGGGCGGAGATACGCAGTATTTT
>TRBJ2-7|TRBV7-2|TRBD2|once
CASSRRSGASSYEQYF
TGTGCCAGCAGCAGGCGTAGCGGGGCCAGCTCCTACGAGCAGTACTTC
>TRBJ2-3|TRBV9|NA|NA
CASSVGAGRTDTQYF
TGTGCCAGCAGCGTAGGGGCAGGGCGCACAGATACGCAGTATTTT
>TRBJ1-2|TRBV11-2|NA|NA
CASSFRGWYGYTF
TGTGCCAGCAGCTTCAGGGGTTGGTATGGCTACACCTTC
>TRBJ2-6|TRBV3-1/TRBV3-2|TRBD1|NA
CASSPSGTGPPGANVLTF
TGTGCCAGCAGCCCCTCCGGGACAGGGCCACCTGGGGCCAACGTCCTGACTTTC
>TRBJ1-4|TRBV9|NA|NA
CASSLGLNEKLFF
TGTGCCAGCAGCCTCGGACTCAATGAAAAACTGTTTTTT
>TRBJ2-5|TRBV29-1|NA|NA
CSVEERSGTQYF
TGCAGCGTTGAAGAGAGGTCGGGGACCCAGTACTTC
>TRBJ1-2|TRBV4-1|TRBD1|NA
CASSQGQGLLNYGYTF
TGCGCCAGCAGCCAAGGACAGGGGCTCCTTAACTATGGCTACACCTTC
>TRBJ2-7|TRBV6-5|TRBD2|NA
CASSYGLAAGGYEQYF
TGTGCCAGCAGTTACGGACTAGCGGCCGGCGGCTACGAGCAGTACTTC
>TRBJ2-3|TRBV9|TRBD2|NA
CASSVDPAGLLTDTQYF
TGTGCCAGCAGCGTAGACCCAGCGGGGTTGCTGACAGATACGCAGTATTTT
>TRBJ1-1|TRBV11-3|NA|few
CASSLQGNTEAFF
TGTGCCAGCAGCTTACAGGGGAACACTGAAGCTTTCTTT
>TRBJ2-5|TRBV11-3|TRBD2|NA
CASSPSGGETQYF
TGTGCCAGCAGCCCGTCCGGGGGGGAGACCCAGTACTTC
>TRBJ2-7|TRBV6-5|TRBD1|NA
CASRKTGVYEQYF
TGTGCCAGCAGAAAGACAGGGGTCTACGAGCAGTACTTC
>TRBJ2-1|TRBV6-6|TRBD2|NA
CASNSLAGGKWEQFF
TGTGCCAGCAATAGTCTAGCGGGGGGGAAATGGGAGCAGTTCTTC
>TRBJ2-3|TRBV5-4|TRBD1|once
CASSFRTGTGTDTQYF
TGTGCCAGCAGCTTCCGGACAGGGACGGGGACAGATACGCAGTATTTT
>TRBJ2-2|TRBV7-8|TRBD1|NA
CASSPPRPGTGMSGELFF
TGTGCCAGCAGCCCACCAAGGCCCGGGACAGGGATGTCCGGGGAGCTGTTTTTT
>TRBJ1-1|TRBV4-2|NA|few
CASSQDMNTEAFF
TGTGCCAGCAGCCAAGACATGAACACTGAAGCTTTCTTT
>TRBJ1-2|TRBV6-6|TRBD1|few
CASSSGQGLGYTF
TGTGCCAGCAGCTCGGGACAGGGGTTAGGCTACACCTTC
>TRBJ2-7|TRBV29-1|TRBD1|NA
CSVGSGTGTYEQYF
TGCAGCGTTGGGTCCGGGACAGGAACCTACGAGCAGTACTTC
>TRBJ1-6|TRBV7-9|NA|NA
CASSLRDRGNNSPLHF
TGTGCCAGCAGCTTAAGGGATAGGGGCAACAATTCACCCCTCCACTTT
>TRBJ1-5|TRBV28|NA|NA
CASSLAGHSNQPQHF
TGTGCCAGCAGTTTGGCGGGGCATAGCAATCAGCCCCAGCATTTT
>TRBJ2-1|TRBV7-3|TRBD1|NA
CASSLGQVSYNEQFF
TGTGCCAGCAGCTTAGGACAGGTCTCCTACAATGAGCAGTTCTTC
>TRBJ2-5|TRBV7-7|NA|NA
CASSLGGALYQETQYF
TGTGCTAGCAGCTTAGGGGGAGCTTTGTACCAAGAGACCCAGTACTTC
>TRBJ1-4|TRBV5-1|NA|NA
CASSFGSGGEKLFF
TGCGCCAGCAGCTTCGGGAGTGGGGGTGAAAAACTGTTTTTT
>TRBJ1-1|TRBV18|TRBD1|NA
CASSLGQGNTEAFF
TGTGCCAGCTCGTTAGGACAGGGGAACACTGAAGCTTTCTTT
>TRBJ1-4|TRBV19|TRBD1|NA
CASSSTGGPVANEKLFF
TGTGCCAGTAGTTCCACAGGGGGCCCGGTAGCTAATGAAAAACTGTTTTTT
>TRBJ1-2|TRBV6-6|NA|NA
CASSSKEGRAAGYTF
TGTGCCAGCAGTTCCAAAGAGGGGAGGGCCGCTGGCTACACCTTC
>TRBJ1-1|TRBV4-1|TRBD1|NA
CASSQASGQGYTEAFF
TGCGCCAGCAGCCAAGCAAGCGGACAGGGTTACACTGAAGCTTTCTTT